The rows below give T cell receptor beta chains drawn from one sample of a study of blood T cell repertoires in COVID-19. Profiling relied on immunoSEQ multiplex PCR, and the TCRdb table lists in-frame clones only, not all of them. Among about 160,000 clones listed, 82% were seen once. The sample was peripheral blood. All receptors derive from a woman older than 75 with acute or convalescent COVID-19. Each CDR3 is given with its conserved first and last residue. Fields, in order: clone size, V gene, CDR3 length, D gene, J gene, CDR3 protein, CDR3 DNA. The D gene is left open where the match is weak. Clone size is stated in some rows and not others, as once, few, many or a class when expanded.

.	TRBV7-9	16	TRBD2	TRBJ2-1	CASSLSLAGSYNEQFF	TGTGCCAGCAGCCTTTCTCTAGCGGGGTCCTACAATGAGCAGTTCTTC
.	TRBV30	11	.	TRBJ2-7	CAWSVYYEQYF	TGTGCCTGGAGTGTATACTACGAGCAGTACTTC
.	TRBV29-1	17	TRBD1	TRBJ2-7	CSVELLSTGTEFYEQYF	TGCAGCGTTGAATTGTTAAGTACCGGGACAGAATTCTACGAGCAGTACTTC
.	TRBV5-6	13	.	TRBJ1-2	CASSLYQTYGYTF	TGTGCCAGCAGCTTGTACCAAACTTATGGCTACACCTTC
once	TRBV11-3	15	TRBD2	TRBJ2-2	CASSRAGAWTGELFF	TGTGCCAGCAGCCGAGCGGGAGCTTGGACCGGGGAGCTGTTTTTT
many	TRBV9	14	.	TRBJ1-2	CASSVGDYNYGYTF	TGTGCCAGCAGCGTAGGAGATTATAACTATGGCTACACCTTC
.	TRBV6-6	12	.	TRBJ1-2	CASSPFGDGYTF	TGTGCCAGCAGCCCATTCGGAGATGGCTACACCTTC
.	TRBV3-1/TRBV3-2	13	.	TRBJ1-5	CASSQDRFQPQHF	TGTGCCAGCAGCCAAGATCGGTTTCAGCCCCAGCATTTT
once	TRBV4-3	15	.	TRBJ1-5	CASSQERTSNQPQHF	TGCGCCAGCAGCCAAGAGCGCACTAGCAATCAGCCCCAGCATTTT
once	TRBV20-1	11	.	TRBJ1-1	CSARGSGGAFF	TGCAGTGCTAGAGGGTCGGGGGGGGCTTTCTTT
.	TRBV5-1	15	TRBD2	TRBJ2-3	CASSGLAGGTDTQYF	TGCGCCAGCAGCGGGCTAGCGGGAGGCACAGATACGCAGTATTTT
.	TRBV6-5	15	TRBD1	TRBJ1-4	CASSYTTGANEKLFF	TGTGCCAGCAGTTACACTACAGGGGCCAATGAAAAACTGTTTTTT
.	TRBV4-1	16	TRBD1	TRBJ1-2	CASSQDRGRGFDGYTF	TGCGCCAGCAGCCAAGATCGGGGCAGGGGGTTCGATGGCTACACCTTC
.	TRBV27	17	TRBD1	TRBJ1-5	CASSFGTITGGRQPQHF	TGTGCCAGCAGTTTCGGGACAATTACAGGGGGCAGGCAGCCCCAGCATTTT
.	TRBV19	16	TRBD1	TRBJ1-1	CASSISFGTGNTEAFF	TGTGCCAGTAGTATCTCCTTCGGGACAGGGAACACTGAAGCTTTCTTT
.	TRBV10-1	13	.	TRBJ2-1	CASSETRLNEQFF	TGCGCCAGCAGTGAGACACGATTAAATGAGCAGTTCTTC
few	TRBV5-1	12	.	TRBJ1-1	CASSLEWGGAFF	TGCGCCAGCAGCTTGGAGTGGGGAGGAGCTTTCTTT
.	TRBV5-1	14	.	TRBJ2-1	CASSGDITYNEQFF	TGCGCCAGCAGCGGCGACATAACGTACAATGAGCAGTTCTTC
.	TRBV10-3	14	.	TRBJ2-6	CASRKSSGANVLTF	TGTGCCAGTAGAAAGAGCTCTGGGGCCAACGTCCTGACTTTC
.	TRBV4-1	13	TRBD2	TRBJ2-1	CASSQEAGGEQFF	TGCGCCAGCAGCCAAGAAGCGGGGGGTGAGCAGTTCTTC
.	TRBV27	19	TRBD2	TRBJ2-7	CASSSSKLADGRPTYEQYF	TGTGCCAGCAGTAGCTCGAAGTTAGCTGACGGGAGGCCCACCTACGAGCAGTACTTC
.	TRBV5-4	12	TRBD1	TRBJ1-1	CASAQGATEAFF	TGTGCCAGCGCACAGGGGGCGACTGAAGCTTTCTTT
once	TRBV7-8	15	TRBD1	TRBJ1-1	CASSTQGAVNTEAFF	TGTGCCAGCAGCACTCAGGGGGCGGTGAACACTGAAGCTTTCTTT
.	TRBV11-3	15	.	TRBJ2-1	CASSLVFGGRNEQFF	TGTGCCAGCAGCTTAGTCTTCGGAGGGAGAAATGAGCAGTTCTTC
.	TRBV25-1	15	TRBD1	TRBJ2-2	CASSGLDRADGELFF	TGTGCCAGCAGTGGCCTCGACAGGGCGGACGGGGAGCTGTTTTTT
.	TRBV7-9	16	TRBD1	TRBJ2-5	CASSLAPGQGSETQYF	TGTGCCAGCAGCTTAGCCCCGGGACAGGGTTCAGAGACCCAGTACTTC
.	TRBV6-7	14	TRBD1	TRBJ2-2	CASRDRGQTGELFF	TGTGCCAGCAGGGACAGGGGGCAAACCGGGGAGCTGTTTTTT
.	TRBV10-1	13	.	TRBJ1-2	CASSPAGFVGYTF	TGCGCCAGCAGTCCCGCAGGGTTCGTTGGCTACACCTTC
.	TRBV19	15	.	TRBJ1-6	CASSRGNSYNSPLHF	TGTGCCAGTAGTAGGGGCAACTCCTATAATTCACCCCTCCACTTT
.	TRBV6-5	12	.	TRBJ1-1	CASPGGYTEAFF	TGTGCCAGCCCCGGCGGTTACACTGAAGCTTTCTTT
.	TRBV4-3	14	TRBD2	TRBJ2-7	CASSHGRGYYEQYF	TGCGCCAGCAGTCATGGGAGGGGATACTACGAGCAGTACTTC
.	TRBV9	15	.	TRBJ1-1	CASSVDQGVYTEAFF	TGTGCCAGCAGCGTAGACCAGGGTGTTTACACTGAAGCTTTCTTT
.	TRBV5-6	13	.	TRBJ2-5	CASSLANGETQYF	TGTGCCAGCAGCTTGGCCAACGGGGAGACCCAGTACTTC
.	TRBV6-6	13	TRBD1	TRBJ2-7	CASSYGTGYEQYF	TGTGCCAGCAGTTACGGGACAGGGTACGAGCAGTACTTC
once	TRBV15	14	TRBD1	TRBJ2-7	CATSSSQGSDEQYF	TGTGCCACCAGCAGTTCACAGGGGTCCGACGAGCAGTACTTC
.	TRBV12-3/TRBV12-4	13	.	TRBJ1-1	CASSFRERTEAFF	TGTGCCAGCAGTTTCCGGGAGCGCACTGAAGCTTTCTTT
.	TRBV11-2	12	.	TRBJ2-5	CASNRGTGAQYF	TGTGCCAGCAACAGGGGAACGGGGGCCCAGTACTTC
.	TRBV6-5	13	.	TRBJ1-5	CARMGGGDKPQHF	TGTGCCAGGATGGGCGGAGGGGATAAGCCCCAGCATTTT
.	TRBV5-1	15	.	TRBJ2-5	CASSLAEVVGETQYF	TGCGCCAGCAGCTTGGCGGAGGTGGTCGGGGAGACCCAGTACTTC
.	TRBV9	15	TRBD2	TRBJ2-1	CASSVSGSSYNEQFF	TGTGCCAGCAGCGTTAGCGGGAGCTCCTACAATGAGCAGTTCTTC
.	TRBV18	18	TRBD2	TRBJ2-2	CASSPYRGLAGDTGELFF	TGTGCCAGCTCACCCTACAGGGGACTAGCGGGGGACACCGGGGAGCTGTTTTTT
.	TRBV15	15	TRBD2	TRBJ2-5	CATSRDLTSEETQYF	TGTGCCACCAGCAGAGATCTTACTAGCGAAGAGACCCAGTACTTC
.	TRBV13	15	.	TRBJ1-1	CASSLAVDKYTEAFF	TGTGCCAGCAGCTTAGCCGTGGACAAATACACTGAAGCTTTCTTT
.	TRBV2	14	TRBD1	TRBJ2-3	CASRGDRITDTQYF	TGTGCCAGCAGAGGGGACAGGATCACAGATACGCAGTATTTT
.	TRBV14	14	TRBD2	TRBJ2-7	CASSPRWGGYEQYF	TGTGCCAGCAGCCCACGGTGGGGGGGCTACGAGCAGTACTTC
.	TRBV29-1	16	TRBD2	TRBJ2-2	CSVAPAGLAGLAELFF	TGCAGCGTCGCCCCAGCGGGACTAGCGGGACTCGCGGAGCTGTTTTTT
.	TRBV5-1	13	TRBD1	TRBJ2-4	CASSTGGSDIQYF	TGCGCCAGCAGCACAGGGGGCTCGGACATTCAGTACTTC
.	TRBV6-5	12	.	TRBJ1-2	CASSRTAGGYTF	TGTGCCAGCAGTCGGACAGCGGGGGGCTACACCTTC
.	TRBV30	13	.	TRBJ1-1	CAWSVAGDTEAFF	TGTGCCTGGAGTGTTGCAGGGGACACTGAAGCTTTCTTT
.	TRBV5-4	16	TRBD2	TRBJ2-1	CASSATSGRALDEQFF	TGTGCCAGCAGCGCCACTAGCGGGAGGGCCCTGGATGAGCAGTTCTTC
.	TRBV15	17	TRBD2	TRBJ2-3	CATSGGLAGGPEDTQYF	TGTGCCACCAGCGGGGGACTAGCGGGAGGGCCAGAGGATACGCAGTATTTT
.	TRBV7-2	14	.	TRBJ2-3	CASSLGDLTDTQYF	TGTGCCAGCAGCTTAGGAGATCTCACAGATACGCAGTATTTT